A single sample gave rise to the 10 T cell receptor beta chains below, sequenced in a study of cytomegalovirus exposure and HLA in healthy donors. PCR involved 60 Vbeta and 13 Jbeta primers. TCRdb's table, derived via immunoSEQ multiplex PCR, lists solely in-frame clones and lacks some. The table includes around 180,000 clones, about 85% detected once. Sequenced: PBMCs. The receptors come from a boy aged 2-9 years in good health and CMV-seronegative.

The chain recombines TRBV6-1 with TRBJ2-1, with TRBD1 identical over 8 bases. The CDR3 has 14 amino acids. Trimming at V came to 8 bases and at J to 7 bases, leaving 10 bases not matched to a gene. CDR1 MNHNS and CDR2 SASEGT come from the germline V gene. CDR3 sequence: CASGRTGFWNEQFF. For the CDR3, the DNA is TGTGCCAGCGGACGGACAGGGTTTTGGAATGAGCAGTTCTTC.

This sequence joins TRBV7-9 and TRBJ2-5, with TRBD1 identical over 10 bases. Germline V lookup: CDR1 SEHNR, CDR2 FQNEAQ (reference sequence). This CDR3 is built from 15 residues. The trim removed 5 bases at V and 5 bases at J, leaving 8 bases unmatched. CDR3 amino acids: CASSPRDRGSETQYF. CDR3 coding DNA: TGTGCCAGCAGCCCCCGGGACAGGGGTTCGGAGACCCAGTACTTC.

The chain employs TRBV5-1 and TRBJ2-7, with 8 bases matching TRBD1. Germline V CDR1 and CDR2: SGHRS, YFSETQ. With V trimmed by 0 bases and J by 5 bases, 7 bases remained unmatched. CDR3 length: 15 amino acids. For the CDR3, the DNA is TGCGCCAGCAGCTTGGCCTATGACAGGGGCCACGAGCAGTACTTC. It yields the protein CASSLAYDRGHEQYF.

This chain connects TRBV5-1 to TRBJ2-1, with D possibly matching TRBD1 (5 bases). Per germline, CDR1 SGHRS and CDR2 YFSETQ. V lost 7 bases to trimming and J lost 8 bases, with 25 bases between them. The CDR3 spans 16 residues. The CDR3 here is CASRQEVRVIWDEQFF. CDR3 nucleotides: TGCGCCAGCCGCCAGGAAGTCAGGGTTATTTGGGATGAGCAGTTCTTC.

The rearrangement joins TRBV28 to TRBJ2-7, with TRBD2 matching 10 bases. Germline CDR1 and CDR2: MDHEN and SYDVKM. V lost 3 bases and J lost 2; bases outside the gene matches: 10. The CDR3 is 17 residues long. The CDR3 DNA follows: TGTGCCAGCAGTTTCTTAGCGGGAGGCACAGGAACCTACGAGCAGTACTTC. Encoded protein: CASSFLAGGTGTYEQYF.

This chain connects TRBV4-1 to TRBJ2-5; TRBD2 aligns across 10 bases. This CDR3 contains 15 residues. The germline V gene encodes CDR1 MGHRA and CDR2 YSYEKL. V lost 5 bases and J lost 5; bases outside the gene matches: 8. The CDR3 protein is CASSVGGLARETQYF. The DNA for the CDR3 is TGCGCCAGCAGCGTCGGGGGACTAGCGAGGGAGACCCAGTACTTC.

This chain connects TRBV28 to TRBJ2-2, with 8 bases that match TRBD1. This CDR3 is built from 14 residues. V dropped 5 bases and J dropped 6; count of bases not matched to a gene: 5. Per the germline V gene, CDR1 is MDHEN and CDR2 is SYDVKM. The CDR3 DNA is TGTGCCAGCAGTATCATCAGGGGGCCCGGGGAGCTGTTTTTT. Translating gives CASSIIRGPGELFF.

The chain recombines TRBV6-1 with TRBJ2-7; 11 positions match TRBD2. CDR1 is MNHNS, CDR2 SASEGT, per germline. The CDR3 extends over 14 amino acids. The ends lost 11 bases at V and 4 bases at J; junction bases unmatched: 10. Here the CDR3 reads CAARGLAGGYEQYF. CDR3 nucleotides: TGTGCCGCCCGCGGGCTAGCGGGAGGTTACGAGCAGTACTTC.

The chain joins TRBV4-2 to TRBJ2-3; TRBD1 agrees at 10 bases. V was pared by 1 base and J by 3 bases, with 1 base of the junction left unmatched. The germline V gene encodes CDR1 LGHNA and CDR2 YNFKEQ. This CDR3 comprises 15 residues. The DNA for the CDR3 is TGTGCCAGCAGCCAAGGACAGGGGGCGACAGATACGCAGTATTTT. Its translation: CASSQGQGATDTQYF.

The rearrangement links TRBV9 to TRBJ2-1, with 9 nucleotides matching TRBD1. Germline loops: CDR1 SGDLS, CDR2 YYNGEE. The CDR3 loop spans 15 amino acids. Germline trimming cut 4 bases from V and 10 bases from J; bases unmatched to any gene: 12. Here the CDR3 DNA reads TGTGCCAGCAGCCCGCCGGGACAGGGTTTGGGGGAGCAGTTCTTC. The encoded protein is CASSPPGQGLGEQFF. Filled out from reference TRBV9 and TRBJ2-1, the complete variable domain reads DSGVTQTPKHLITATGQRVTLRCSPRSGDLSVYWYQQSLDQGLQFLIQYYNGEERAKGNILERFSAQQFPDLHSELNLSSLELGDSALYFCASSPPGQGLGEQFFGPGTRLTVL.